The subject of this entry is one T cell receptor (beta chain). Its antigen is not known. Cell sorting on a FACSAria was used to separate CD4+ and CD8+ T cells from the PBMCs. Sequencing used cDNA as its template, made by extracting RNA and reverse transcribing it. The assay was immunoSEQ multiplex PCR, and TCRdb's table has in-frame clones only and misses some. The sample lists 150,000 or so clones, about three fifths occurring once. The CDR3 totals 12 residues. With 5 bases removed from V and 7 bases from J, the gap between germline ends came to 15 bases. Germline assignment: CDR1 GTSNPN and CDR2 SVGIG (reference sequence). These data originate in a study of CD8+ T cells in alopecia areata. Broader study findings: Sequenced scalp T cells also include alphabeta T cells resident in normal skin. Compared with mice, patients displayed less clear TCR sharing, possibly for HLA-related reasons.

V usage is TRBV30 and J usage is TRBJ2-7; tentative D call: TRBD2 (6 bases). Sequenced input: CD4+ T cells sorted from blood. This receptor was taken from a human donor in good health. DNA for the CDR3: TGTGCCTGGGGCCACGGGGGAGGAGAGCAGTACTTC. It yields the protein CAWGHGGGEQYF. Together with reference TRBV30 and TRBJ2-7, the CDR3 gives the full variable domain: SQTIHQWPATLVQPVGSPLSLECTVEGTSNPNLYWYRQAAGRGLQLLFYSVGIGQISSEVPQNLSASRPQDRQFILSSKKLLLSDSGFYLCAWGHGGGEQYFGPGTRLTVT.